This T cell receptor (beta chain) was recovered during a study of shared clonotypes between healthy human individuals. Findings and caveats of the study: In four donors, about 5% of naive CD4 clonotypes appeared in common.

Comments on this clone: Its antigen is not known.

Assay used: immunoSEQ multiplex PCR; TCRdb lists only in-frame clones, some missing. The table shows 2 million to 2.5 million clones, with approximately 94% occurring only once. V was trimmed by 2 bases and J by 7 bases, leaving 12 bases between them. The CDR3 extends over 14 amino acids. CDR1 and CDR2 from the germline V gene are PRHDT and FYEKMQ (reference sequence). The TCR was taken from a man in his late teens or twenties in good health. What was sequenced was naive CD4+ T cells sorted from blood. As to subset: CD45RA+ positively selected. V is TRBV13 and J is TRBJ2-1; D might be TRBD1 (5 bases). The CDR3 DNA sequence: TGTGCCAGCAGCTTACGTGCCAGGGTAAATGAGCAGTTCTTC. Its translation: CASSLRARVNEQFF. The full variable domain, with the rest looked up from reference TRBV13 and TRBJ2-1, is AAGVIQSPRHLIKEKRETATLKCYPIPRHDTVYWYQQGPGQDPQFLISFYEKMQSDKGSIPDRFSAQQFSDYHSELNMSSLELGDSALYFCASSLRARVNEQFFGPGTRLTVL.